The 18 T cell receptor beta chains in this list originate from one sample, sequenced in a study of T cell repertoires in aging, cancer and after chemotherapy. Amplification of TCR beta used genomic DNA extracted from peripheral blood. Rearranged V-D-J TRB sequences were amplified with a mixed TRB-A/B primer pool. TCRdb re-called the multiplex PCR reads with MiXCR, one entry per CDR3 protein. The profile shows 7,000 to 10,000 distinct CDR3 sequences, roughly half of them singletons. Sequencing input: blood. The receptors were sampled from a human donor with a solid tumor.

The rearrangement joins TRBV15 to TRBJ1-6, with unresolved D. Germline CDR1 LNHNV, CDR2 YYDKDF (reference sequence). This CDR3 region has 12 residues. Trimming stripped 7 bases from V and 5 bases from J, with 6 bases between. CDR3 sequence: CATNNDNSPLHF. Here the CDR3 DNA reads TGTGCCACCAACAATGATAATTCACCCCTCCACTTT.

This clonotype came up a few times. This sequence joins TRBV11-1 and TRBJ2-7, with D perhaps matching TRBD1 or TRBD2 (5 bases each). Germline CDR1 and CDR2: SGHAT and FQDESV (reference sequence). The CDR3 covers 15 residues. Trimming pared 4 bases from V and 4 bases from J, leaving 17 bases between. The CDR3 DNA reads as TGTGCCAGCAGCTCGGCGGCTAGCCAGGGATACGAGCAGTACTTC. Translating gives CASSSAASQGYEQYF.

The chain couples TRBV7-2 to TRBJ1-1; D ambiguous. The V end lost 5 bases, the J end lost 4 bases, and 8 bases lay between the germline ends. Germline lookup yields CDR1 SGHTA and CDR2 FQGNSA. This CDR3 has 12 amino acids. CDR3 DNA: TGTGCCAGCAGCCTACATAGCACTGAAGCTTTCTTT. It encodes CASSLHSTEAFF.

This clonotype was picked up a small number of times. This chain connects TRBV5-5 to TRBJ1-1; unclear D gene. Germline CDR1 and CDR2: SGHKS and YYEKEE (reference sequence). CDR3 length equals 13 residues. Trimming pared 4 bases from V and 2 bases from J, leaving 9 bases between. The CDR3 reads CASSPTLNTEAFF. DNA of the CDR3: TGTGCCAGCAGCCCTACCCTAAACACTGAAGCTTTCTTT. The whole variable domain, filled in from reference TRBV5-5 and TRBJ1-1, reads DAGVTQSPTHLIKTRGQQVTLRCSPISGHKSVSWYQQVLGQGPQFIFQYYEKEERGRGNFPDRFSARQFPNYSSELNVNALLLGDSALYLCASSPTLNTEAFFGQGTRLTVV.

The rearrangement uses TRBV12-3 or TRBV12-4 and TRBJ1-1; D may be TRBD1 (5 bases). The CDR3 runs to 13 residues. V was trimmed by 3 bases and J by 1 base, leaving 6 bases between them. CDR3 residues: CASSLGQNTEAFF. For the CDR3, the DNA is TGTGCCAGCAGTTTGGGGCAGAACACTGAAGCTTTCTTT.

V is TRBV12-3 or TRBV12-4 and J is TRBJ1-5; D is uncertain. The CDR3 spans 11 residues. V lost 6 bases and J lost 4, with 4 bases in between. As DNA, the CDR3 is TGTGCCAGCAGCATAAATCAGCCCCAGCATTTT. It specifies CASSINQPQHF.

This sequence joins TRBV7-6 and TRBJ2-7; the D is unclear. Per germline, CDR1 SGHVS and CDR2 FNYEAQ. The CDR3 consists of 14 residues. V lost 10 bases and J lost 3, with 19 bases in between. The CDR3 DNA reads TGTGCCAACAAGCATATGACGATTCACTACGAGCAGTACTTC. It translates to CANKHMTIHYEQYF.

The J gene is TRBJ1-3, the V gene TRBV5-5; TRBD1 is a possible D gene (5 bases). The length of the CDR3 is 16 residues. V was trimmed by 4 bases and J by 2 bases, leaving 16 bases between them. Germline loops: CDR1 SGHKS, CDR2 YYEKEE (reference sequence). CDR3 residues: CASSVKTAAPGNTIYF. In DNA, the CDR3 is TGTGCCAGCAGCGTAAAGACAGCCGCCCCTGGAAACACCATATATTTT.

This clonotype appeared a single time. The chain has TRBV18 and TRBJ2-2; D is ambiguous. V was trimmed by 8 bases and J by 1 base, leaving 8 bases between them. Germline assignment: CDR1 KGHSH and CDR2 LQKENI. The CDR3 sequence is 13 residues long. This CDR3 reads CASSVENTGELFF. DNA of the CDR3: TGTGCCAGCAGCGTAGAGAACACCGGGGAGCTGTTTTTT.

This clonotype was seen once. CDR3 sequence: CASSRPGELFF. CDR3 in DNA: TGTGCCAGCAGCAGACCCGGGGAGCTGTTTTTT. V and J are TRBV12-3 or TRBV12-4 and TRBJ2-2; D remains unclear. Trimming removed 6 bases at V and 6 bases at J, with 5 bases between. The CDR3 runs to 11 residues.

The CDR3 DNA follows: TGCAGCGCCACTCGACTAAGCGGGAGGGCCTTGAGGAATGAGCAGTTCTTC. It codes for CSATRLSGRALRNEQFF. V is TRBV29-1 and J is TRBJ2-1; 10 positions match TRBD2. Germline V lookup: CDR1 SQVTM, CDR2 ANQGSEA. J gave up 7 bases and V 7 bases, and 19 bases lay outside the gene matches. This CDR3 spans 17 amino acids.

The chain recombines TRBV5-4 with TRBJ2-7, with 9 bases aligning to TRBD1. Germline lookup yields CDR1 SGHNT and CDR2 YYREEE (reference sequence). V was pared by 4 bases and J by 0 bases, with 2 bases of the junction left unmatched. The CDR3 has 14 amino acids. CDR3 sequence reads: CASSRTGDSYEQYF. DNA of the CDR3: TGTGCCAGCAGCCGGACAGGGGACTCCTACGAGCAGTACTTC.

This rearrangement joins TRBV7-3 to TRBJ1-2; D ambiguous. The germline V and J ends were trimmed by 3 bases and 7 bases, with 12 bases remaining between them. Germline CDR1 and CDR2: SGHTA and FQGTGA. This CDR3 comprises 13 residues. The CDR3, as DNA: TGTGCCAGCAGCTTGGGTCTGGAGGGTGGCTACACCTTC. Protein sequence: CASSLGLEGGYTF.

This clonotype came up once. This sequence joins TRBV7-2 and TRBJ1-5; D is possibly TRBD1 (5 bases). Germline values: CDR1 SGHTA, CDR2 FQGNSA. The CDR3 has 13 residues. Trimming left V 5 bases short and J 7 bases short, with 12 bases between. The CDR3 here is CASSPRQLQPQHF. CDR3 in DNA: TGTGCCAGCAGCCCACGACAGTTACAGCCCCAGCATTTT. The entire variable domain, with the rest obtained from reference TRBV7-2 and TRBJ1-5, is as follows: GAGVSQSPSNKVTEKGKDVELRCDPISGHTALYWYRQSLGQGLEFLIYFQGNSAPDKSGLPSDRFSAERTGGSVSTLTIQRTQQEDSAVYLCASSPRQLQPQHFGDGTRLSIL.

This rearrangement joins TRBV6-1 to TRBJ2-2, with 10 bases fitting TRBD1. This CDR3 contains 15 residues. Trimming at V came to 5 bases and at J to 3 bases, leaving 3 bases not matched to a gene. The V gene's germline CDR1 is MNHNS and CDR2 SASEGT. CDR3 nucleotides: TGTGCCAGCAGTCCGGGACAGGGGTACACCGGGGAGCTGTTTTTT. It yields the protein CASSPGQGYTGELFF.

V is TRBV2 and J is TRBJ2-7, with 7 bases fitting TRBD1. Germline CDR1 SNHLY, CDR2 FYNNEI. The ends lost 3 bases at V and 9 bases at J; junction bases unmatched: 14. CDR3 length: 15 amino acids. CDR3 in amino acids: CASSERQGVSHGQYF. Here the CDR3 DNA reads TGTGCCAGCAGTGAGAGACAGGGAGTATCCCACGGGCAGTACTTC.

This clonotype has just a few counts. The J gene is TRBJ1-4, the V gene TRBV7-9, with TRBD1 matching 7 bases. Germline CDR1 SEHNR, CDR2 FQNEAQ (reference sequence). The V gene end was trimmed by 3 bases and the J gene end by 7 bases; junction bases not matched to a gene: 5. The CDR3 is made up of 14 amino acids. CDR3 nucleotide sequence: TGTGCCAGCAGCTTTGACAGGGCGCGTGAAAAACTGTTTTTT. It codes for CASSFDRAREKLFF. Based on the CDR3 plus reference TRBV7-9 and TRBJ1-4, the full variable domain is DTGVSQNPRHKITKRGQNVTFRCDPISEHNRLYWYRQTLGQGPEFLTYFQNEAQLEKSRLLSDRFSAERPKGSFSTLEIQRTEQGDSAMYLCASSFDRAREKLFFGSGTQLSVL.

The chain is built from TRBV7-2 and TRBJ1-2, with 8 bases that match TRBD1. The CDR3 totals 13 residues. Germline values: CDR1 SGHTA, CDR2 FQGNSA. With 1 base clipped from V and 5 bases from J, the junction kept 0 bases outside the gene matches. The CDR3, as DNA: TGTGCCAGCAGCTTAGGGACAGGGTATGGCTACACCTTC. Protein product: CASSLGTGYGYTF.